This T cell receptor (beta chain) emerged from a study of blood T cell repertoires in COVID-19. The overall study: Sources were T cells, B-cell-depleted T cells, or PBMCs; the material itself was cDNA or gDNA.

Repertoires were generated with immunoSEQ multiplex PCR, while TCRdb's copy carries only in-frame clones and drops some. The sample has 150,000 to 250,000 clones, roughly four fifths seen once; the top ten hold about 11%. Recruitment covered roughly 22 US areas and drew participants whose ages spanned about 18 to 100 years. Grouping used clinical history reported by participants in a survey and questionnaire. The origin of this receptor is a man between 35 and 55 years old who had recovered from COVID-19. The sequencing input was PBMCs or T cells enriched from blood (not recorded which).

The CDR3, as DNA: TGTGCCAGTAGTACGGGACTAGCGGGTTTCCGGGGGCAGTTCTTC. Translated: CASSTGLAGFRGQFF. The chain couples TRBV19 to TRBJ2-1; TRBD2 agrees at 12 bases. The J segment lost 12 bases and the V segment lost 4 bases, leaving 10 bases of the junction unmatched. Germline V gene data show CDR1 as LNHDA and CDR2 as SQIVND (reference sequence). The CDR3 is made up of 15 amino acids.